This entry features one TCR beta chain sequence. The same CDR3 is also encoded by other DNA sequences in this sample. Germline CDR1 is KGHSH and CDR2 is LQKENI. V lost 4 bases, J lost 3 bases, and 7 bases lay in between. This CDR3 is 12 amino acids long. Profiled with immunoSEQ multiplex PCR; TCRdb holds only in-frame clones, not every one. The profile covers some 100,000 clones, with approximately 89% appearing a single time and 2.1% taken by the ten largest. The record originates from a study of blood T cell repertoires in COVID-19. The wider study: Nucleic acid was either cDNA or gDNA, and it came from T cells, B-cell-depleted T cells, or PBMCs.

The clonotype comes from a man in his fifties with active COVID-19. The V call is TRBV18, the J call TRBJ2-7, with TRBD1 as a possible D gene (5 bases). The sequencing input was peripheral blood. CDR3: CASSLQGYEQYF. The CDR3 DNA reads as TGTGCCAGCTCACTTCAGGGCTACGAGCAGTACTTC.